These 8 T cell receptor beta chains were all obtained from the same sample, sequenced in a study of cytomegalovirus exposure and HLA in healthy donors. A multiplex PCR was run with 60 Vbeta primers and 13 Jbeta primers. Using immunoSEQ multiplex PCR, the repertoire was profiled, and TCRdb retains in-frame clones only, with some absent. The table shows 100,000 to 150,000 clones, with roughly 80% occurring only once. Sequences were obtained from PBMCs. These receptors all stem from a man aged 50-60 years in good health and CMV-seropositive.

This clone was found once. This CDR3 is CSVGGDRAPVTDTQYF. The CDR3 coding sequence is TGCAGCGTTGGTGGGGACAGGGCCCCGGTAACAGATACGCAGTATTTT. The J gene is TRBJ2-3, the V gene TRBV29-1; 9 bases map to TRBD1. The CDR3 extends over 16 amino acids. The germline V gene encodes CDR1 SQVTM and CDR2 ANQGSEA. The V gene end was trimmed by 4 bases and the J gene end by 3 bases; junction bases not matched to a gene: 11.

The chain joins TRBV7-6 to TRBJ1-2; D gene uncertain. Germline CDR1 SGHVS, CDR2 FNYEAQ. The V and J ends lost 0 bases and 8 bases respectively, with 13 bases between them. CDR3 length equals 14 residues. The chain's CDR3 is CASSLASRGTGYTF. For the CDR3, the DNA is TGTGCCAGCAGCTTAGCGAGCCGGGGAACAGGCTACACCTTC.

This chain joins TRBV5-1 and TRBJ2-3; perhaps TRBD2 as D (6 bases). The V gene lost 3 bases and the J gene lost 2 bases, with 13 bases spanning the gap. This CDR3 comprises 15 residues. The germline V gene has CDR1 SGHRS and CDR2 YFSETQ. CDR3 DNA sequence: TGCGCCAGCAGCTCACTAGCCGGGTCCACAGATACGCAGTATTTT. The encoded protein is CASSSLAGSTDTQYF.

This clone has just a few counts. This chain links TRBV6-6 with TRBJ1-5; 7 nucleotides match TRBD1. V was pared by 6 bases and J by 2 bases, with 7 bases of the junction left unmatched. The germline V gene encodes CDR1 MNHNY and CDR2 SVGAGI (reference sequence). The CDR3 spans 15 residues. In DNA form, the CDR3 reads TGTGCCAGCAGACCTACAGGGGACGGCAATCAGCCCCAGCATTTT. Its translation: CASRPTGDGNQPQHF.

This chain connects TRBV2 to TRBJ2-5; maybe TRBD1 (6 bases). The last part of the DNA fits TRBJ2-7 better; the J call may be wrong. Germline CDR1 is SNHLY and CDR2 is FYNNEI. This CDR3 has 14 residues. The CDR3 DNA reads TGTGCCAGCAGGGGCGAGGGGGAGCCCTACGAGCAGTACTTC. This codes for CASRGEGEPYEQYF.

This sequence joins TRBV5-1 and TRBJ2-3, with TRBD2 matching 8 bases. Trimming removed 0 bases from V and 5 bases from J; junction bases left unmatched: 8. Germline loops: CDR1 SGHRS, CDR2 YFSETQ. The CDR3 has 16 residues. CDR3 loop: CASSLVLAAFQDTQYF. The CDR3 region has the DNA TGCGCCAGCAGCTTGGTACTAGCGGCGTTCCAAGATACGCAGTATTTT.

The V gene is TRBV11-2, the J gene TRBJ2-7; 8 nucleotides agree with TRBD2. Trimming cost V 1 base and J 0 bases; bases outside gene matches: 14. The CDR3 runs to 19 residues. In germline, CDR1 is SGHAT, CDR2 FQNNGV. The CDR3: CASSLGRGKGGGLSYEQYF. For the CDR3, the DNA is TGTGCCAGCAGCTTAGGGAGAGGGAAGGGCGGGGGGCTCTCCTACGAGCAGTACTTC.

This clone was observed once. The chain combines TRBV4-3 with TRBJ1-2, with TRBD1 matching over 7 bases. Trimming at V came to 0 bases and at J to 4 bases, leaving 8 bases not matched to a gene. CDR3 length: 16 residues. CDR1 and CDR2 from the germline V gene are LGHNA and YSLEER. For the CDR3, the DNA is TGCGCCAGCAGCCAAGAGGAGGACAGGAAGGTCTATGGCTACACCTTC. This translates into CASSQEEDRKVYGYTF.